The T cell receptor beta chain described here comes from a study of STAT3 mutations in large granular lymphocyte leukemia. Study overall: Over half of T-LGLL patients had one or more immunosuppressive regimens.

The study, taken as a whole, reports: In about 30% of the 18 patients, new TCR clonotypes emerged after therapy. Variable sampling intervals and differing treatment regimens complicated linking therapy response to TCR clonal burden changes. At least one immunodominant TCR beta clonotype appeared in every T-cell large granular lymphocyte leukemia patient.

V lost 1 base to trimming and J lost 7 bases, with 11 bases between them. This CDR3 is 13 amino acids long. The germline V gene encodes CDR1 LGHNA and CDR2 YSLEER. With regard to this clone: What it binds is not known.

Around 40,000 productive templates were obtained per sample on average. Sequencing was performed with immunoSEQ multiplex PCR; in TCRdb, only in-frame clones are kept and a portion is missing. In the table there are approximately 25,000 clones, approximately 94% of which are singletons. Material for sequencing was peripheral blood mononuclear cells. This clonotype was sampled from a man in his forties with T-cell large granular lymphocyte leukemia. Some clones in this sample may be carry-over from other donors' samples. The chain has TRBV4-3 and TRBJ2-7, with D possibly being TRBD2 (5 bases). In DNA form, the CDR3 reads TGCGCCAGCAGCCAAGTAGCTCGAGGGGAGCAGTACTTC. Encoded protein: CASSQVARGEQYF.